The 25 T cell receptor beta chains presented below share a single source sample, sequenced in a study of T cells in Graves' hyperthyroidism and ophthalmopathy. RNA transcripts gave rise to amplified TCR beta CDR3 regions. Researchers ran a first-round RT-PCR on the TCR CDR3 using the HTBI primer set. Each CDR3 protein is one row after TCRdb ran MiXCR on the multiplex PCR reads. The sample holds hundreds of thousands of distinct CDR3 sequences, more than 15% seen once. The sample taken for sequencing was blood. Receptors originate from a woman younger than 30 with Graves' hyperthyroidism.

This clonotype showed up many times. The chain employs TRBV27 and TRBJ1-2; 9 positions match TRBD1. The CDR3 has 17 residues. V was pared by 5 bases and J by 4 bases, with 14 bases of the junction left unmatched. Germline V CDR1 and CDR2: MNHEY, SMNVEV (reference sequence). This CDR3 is CASSPRFGTGLSYGYTF. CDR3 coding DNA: TGTGCCAGCAGTCCCCGATTTGGGACAGGGCTGAGCTATGGCTACACCTTC.

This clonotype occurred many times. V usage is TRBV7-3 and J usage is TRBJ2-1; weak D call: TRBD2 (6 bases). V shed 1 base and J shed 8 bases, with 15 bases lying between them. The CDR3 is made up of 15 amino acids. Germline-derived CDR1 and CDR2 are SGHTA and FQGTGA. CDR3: CASSLIAGQRYEQFF. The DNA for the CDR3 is TGTGCCAGCAGCTTAATCGCGGGGCAGAGGTATGAGCAGTTCTTC. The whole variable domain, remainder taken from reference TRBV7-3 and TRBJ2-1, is GAGVSQTPSNKVTEKGKYVELRCDPISGHTALYWYRQSLGQGPEFLIYFQGTGAADDSGLPNDRFFAVRPEGSVSTLKIQRTERGDSAVYLCASSLIAGQRYEQFFGPGTRLTVL.

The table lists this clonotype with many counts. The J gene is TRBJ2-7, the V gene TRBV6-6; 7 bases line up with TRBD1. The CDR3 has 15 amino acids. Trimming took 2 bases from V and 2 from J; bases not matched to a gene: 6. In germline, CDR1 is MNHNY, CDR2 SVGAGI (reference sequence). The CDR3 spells CASSYNQQGAYEQYF. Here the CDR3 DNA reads TGTGCCAGCAGTTACAATCAGCAGGGGGCCTACGAGCAGTACTTC.

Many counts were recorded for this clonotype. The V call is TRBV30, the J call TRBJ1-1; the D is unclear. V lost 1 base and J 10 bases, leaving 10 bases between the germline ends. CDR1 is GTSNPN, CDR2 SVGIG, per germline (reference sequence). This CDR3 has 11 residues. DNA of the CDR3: TGTGCCTGGAGTGGGCCTTCAGCAGCTTTCTTT. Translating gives CAWSGPSAAFF.

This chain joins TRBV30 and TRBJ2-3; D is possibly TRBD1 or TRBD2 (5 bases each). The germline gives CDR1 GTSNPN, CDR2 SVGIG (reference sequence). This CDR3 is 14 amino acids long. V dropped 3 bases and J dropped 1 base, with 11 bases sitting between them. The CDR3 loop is CAWSGDGRTDTQYF. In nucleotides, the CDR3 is TGTGCCTGGAGCGGGGACGGCCGCACAGATACGCAGTATTTT.

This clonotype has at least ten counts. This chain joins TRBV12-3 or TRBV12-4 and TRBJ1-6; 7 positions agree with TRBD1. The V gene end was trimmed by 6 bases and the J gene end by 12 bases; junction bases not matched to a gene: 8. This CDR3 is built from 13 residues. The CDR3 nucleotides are TGTGCCAGCAGAGAACAGGGGTCTCAACCCCTCCACTTT. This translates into CASREQGSQPLHF.

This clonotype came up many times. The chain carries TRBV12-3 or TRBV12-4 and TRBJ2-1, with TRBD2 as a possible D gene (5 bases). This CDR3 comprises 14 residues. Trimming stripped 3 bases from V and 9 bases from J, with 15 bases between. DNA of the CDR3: TGTGCCAGCAGTTTTAGTCCGGGGAGCGGTGAGCAGTTCTTC. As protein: CASSFSPGSGEQFF.

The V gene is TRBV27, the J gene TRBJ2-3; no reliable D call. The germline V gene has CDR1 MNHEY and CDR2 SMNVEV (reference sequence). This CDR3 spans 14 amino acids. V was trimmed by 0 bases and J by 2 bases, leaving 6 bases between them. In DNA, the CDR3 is TGTGCCAGCAGTTTATCGGCGCCCACAGATACGCAGTATTTT. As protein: CASSLSAPTDTQYF.

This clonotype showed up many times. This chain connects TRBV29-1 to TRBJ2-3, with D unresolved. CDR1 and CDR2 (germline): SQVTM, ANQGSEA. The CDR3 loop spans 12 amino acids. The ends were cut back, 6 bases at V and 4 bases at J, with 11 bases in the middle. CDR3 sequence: CSVGGRADTQYF. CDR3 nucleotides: TGCAGCGTCGGCGGACGGGCAGATACGCAGTATTTT.

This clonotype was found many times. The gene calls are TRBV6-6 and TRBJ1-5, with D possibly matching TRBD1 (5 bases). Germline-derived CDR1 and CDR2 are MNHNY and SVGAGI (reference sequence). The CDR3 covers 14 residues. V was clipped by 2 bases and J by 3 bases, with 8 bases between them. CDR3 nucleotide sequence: TGTGCCAGCAGTTACGGGGGTACCAATCAGCCCCAGCATTTT. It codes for CASSYGGTNQPQHF.

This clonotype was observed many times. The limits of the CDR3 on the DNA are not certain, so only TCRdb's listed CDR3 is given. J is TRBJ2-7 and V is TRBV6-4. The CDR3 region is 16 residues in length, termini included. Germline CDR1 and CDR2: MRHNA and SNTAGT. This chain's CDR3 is CASSTSVLQDSYEQYF.

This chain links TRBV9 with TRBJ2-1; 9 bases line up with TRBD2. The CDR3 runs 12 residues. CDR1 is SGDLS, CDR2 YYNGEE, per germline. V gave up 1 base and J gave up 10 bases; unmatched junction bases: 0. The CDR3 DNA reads TGTGCCAGCAGCGTAACTAGCGGGGAGCAGTTCTTC. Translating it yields CASSVTSGEQFF.

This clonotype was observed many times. The CDR3 is CASSYSKVGNQPQHF. In DNA, the CDR3 is TGTGCCAGCAGTTACTCGAAGGTCGGCAATCAGCCCCAGCATTTT. This chain links TRBV6-6 with TRBJ1-5; D unclear. Germline CDR1 reads MNHNY; CDR2 reads SVGAGI (reference sequence). The V gene lost 0 bases and the J gene lost 2 bases, with 8 bases spanning the gap. This CDR3 region has 15 residues.

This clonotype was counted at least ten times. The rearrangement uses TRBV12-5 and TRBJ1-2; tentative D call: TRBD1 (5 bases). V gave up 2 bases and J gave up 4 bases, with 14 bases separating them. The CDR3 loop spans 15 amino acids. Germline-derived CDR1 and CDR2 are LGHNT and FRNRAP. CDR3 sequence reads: CASGLLPDSPYGYTF. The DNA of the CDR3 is TGTGCTAGTGGTTTGCTCCCCGACAGCCCCTATGGCTACACCTTC.

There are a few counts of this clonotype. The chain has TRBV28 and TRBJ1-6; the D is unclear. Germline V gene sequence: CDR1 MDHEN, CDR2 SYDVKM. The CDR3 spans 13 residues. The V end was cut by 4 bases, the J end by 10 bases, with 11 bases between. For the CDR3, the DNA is TGTGCCAGCAGTTCACCCCCCGGGTCACCCCTCCACTTT. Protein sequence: CASSSPPGSPLHF. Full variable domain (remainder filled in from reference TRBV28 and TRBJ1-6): DVKVTQSSRYLVKRTGEKVFLECVQDMDHENMFWYRQDPGLGLRLIYFSYDVKMKEKGDIPEGYSVSREKKERFSLILESASTNQTSMYLCASSSPPGSPLHFGNGTRLTVT.

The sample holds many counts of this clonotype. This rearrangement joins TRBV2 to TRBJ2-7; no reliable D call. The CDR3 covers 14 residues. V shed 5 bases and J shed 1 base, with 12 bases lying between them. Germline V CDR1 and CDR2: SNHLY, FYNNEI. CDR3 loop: CASSPPITSYEQYF. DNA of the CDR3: TGTGCCAGCAGTCCACCAATAACTTCCTACGAGCAGTACTTC.

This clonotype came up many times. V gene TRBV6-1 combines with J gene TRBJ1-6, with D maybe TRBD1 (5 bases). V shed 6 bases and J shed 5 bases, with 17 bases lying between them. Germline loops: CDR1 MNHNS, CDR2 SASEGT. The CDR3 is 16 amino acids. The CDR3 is CASSRDSGGNNSPLHF. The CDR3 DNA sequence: TGTGCCAGCAGCCGGGACTCAGGTGGAAATAATTCACCCCTCCACTTT.

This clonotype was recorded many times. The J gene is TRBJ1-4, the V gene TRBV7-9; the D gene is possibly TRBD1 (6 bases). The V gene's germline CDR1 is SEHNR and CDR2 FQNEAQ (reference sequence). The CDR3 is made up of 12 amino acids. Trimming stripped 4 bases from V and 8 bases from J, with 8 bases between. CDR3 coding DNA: TGTGCCAGCAGCTGGGGGGGCGAAAAACTGTTTTTT. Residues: CASSWGGEKLFF.

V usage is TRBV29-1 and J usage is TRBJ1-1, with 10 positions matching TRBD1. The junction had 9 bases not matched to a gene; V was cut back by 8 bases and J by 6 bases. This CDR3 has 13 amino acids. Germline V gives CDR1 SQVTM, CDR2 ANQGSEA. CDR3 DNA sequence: TGCAGCATCGGCGGACAGGGGGGGGCTGAAGCTTTCTTT. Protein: CSIGGQGGAEAFF. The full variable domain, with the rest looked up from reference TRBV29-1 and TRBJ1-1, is SAVISQKPSRDICQRGTSLTIQCQVDSQVTMMFWYRQQPGQSLTLIATANQGSEATYESGFVIDKFPISRPNLTFSTLTVSNMSPEDSSIYLCSIGGQGGAEAFFGQGTRLTVV.

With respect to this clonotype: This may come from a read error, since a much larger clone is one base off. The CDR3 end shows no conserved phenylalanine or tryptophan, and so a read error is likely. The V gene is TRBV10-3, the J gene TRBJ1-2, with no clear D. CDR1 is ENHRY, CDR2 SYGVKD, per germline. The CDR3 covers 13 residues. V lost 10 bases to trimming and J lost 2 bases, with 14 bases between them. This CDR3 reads CASRTPGNYGYTS. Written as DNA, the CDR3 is TGTGCCAGTAGGACCCCGGGGAACTATGGCTACACCTCC.

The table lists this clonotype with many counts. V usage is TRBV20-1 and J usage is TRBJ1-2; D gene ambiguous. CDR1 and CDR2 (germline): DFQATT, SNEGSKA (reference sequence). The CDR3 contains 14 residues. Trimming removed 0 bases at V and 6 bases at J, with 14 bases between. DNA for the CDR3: TGCAGTGCTAGAGATGGGGTCGCAGTGGATGGCTACACCTTC. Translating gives CSARDGVAVDGYTF.

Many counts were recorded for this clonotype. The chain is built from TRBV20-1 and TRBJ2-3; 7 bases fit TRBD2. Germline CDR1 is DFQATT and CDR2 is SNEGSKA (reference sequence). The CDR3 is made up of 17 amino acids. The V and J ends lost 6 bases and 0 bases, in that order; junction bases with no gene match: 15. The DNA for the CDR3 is TGCAGTGCCACACGAAGGGGCGGGGGAGCAAGCACAGATACGCAGTATTTT. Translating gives CSATRRGGGASTDTQYF.

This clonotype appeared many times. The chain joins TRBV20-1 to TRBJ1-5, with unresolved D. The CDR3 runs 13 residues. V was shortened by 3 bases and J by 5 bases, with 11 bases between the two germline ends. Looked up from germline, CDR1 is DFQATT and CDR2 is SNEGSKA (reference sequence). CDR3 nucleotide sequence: TGCAGTGCTAGTAGGTCCGGGGATCAGCCCCAGCATTTT. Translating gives CSASRSGDQPQHF.

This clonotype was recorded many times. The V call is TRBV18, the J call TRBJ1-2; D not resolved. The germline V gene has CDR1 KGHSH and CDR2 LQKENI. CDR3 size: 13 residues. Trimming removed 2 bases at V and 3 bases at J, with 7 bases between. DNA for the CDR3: TGTGCCAGCTCACCAAATAGGGACTATGGCTACACCTTC. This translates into CASSPNRDYGYTF.

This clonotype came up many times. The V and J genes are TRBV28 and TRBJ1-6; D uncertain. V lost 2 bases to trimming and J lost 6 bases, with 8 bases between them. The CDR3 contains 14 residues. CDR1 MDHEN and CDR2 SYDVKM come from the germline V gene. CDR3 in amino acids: CASSLGERNSPLHF. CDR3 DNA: TGTGCCAGCAGTTTAGGGGAGCGTAATTCACCCCTCCACTTT.